One sample yielded the 25 T cell receptor beta chains listed below, sequenced in a study of blood T cell repertoires in COVID-19. The method was immunoSEQ multiplex PCR; TCRdb's version includes in-frame clones alone and lacks a portion of them. The table includes about 200,000 clones, about 82% detected once. The sequenced material came from peripheral blood. All receptors derive from a woman between 65 and 79 years old with COVID-19, enrolled during active disease.

The count of this clone is one. The V and J genes are TRBV7-6 and TRBJ1-4; TRBD1 is a possible D gene (5 bases). V dropped 1 base and J dropped 4 bases, with 10 bases sitting between them. The germline CDR1 and CDR2 sequences are SGHVS and FNYEAQ. This CDR3 contains 15 residues. This CDR3 reads CASSLVRGGNEKLFF. CDR3 DNA: TGTGCCAGCAGCTTAGTTCGGGGGGGTAATGAAAAACTGTTTTTT.

V and J are TRBV20-1 and TRBJ2-3; no clear D gene. This CDR3 region has 15 residues. The germline V and J ends were trimmed by 3 bases and 0 bases, with 13 bases remaining between them. Per the germline V gene, CDR1 is DFQATT and CDR2 is SNEGSKA (reference sequence). The CDR3 reads CSASLRATSTDTQYF. CDR3 nucleotides: TGCAGTGCTAGTCTCCGAGCAACTAGCACAGATACGCAGTATTTT.

The J gene is TRBJ2-1, the V gene TRBV27, with a tentative D call TRBD2 (6 bases). The CDR3 length is 15 residues. CDR1 MNHEY and CDR2 SMNVEV come from the germline V gene (reference sequence). V lost 5 bases and J 5 bases, leaving 16 bases between the germline ends. CDR3 region: CASSTGTVSNNEQFF. The DNA for the CDR3 is TGTGCCAGCAGTACCGGGACTGTCTCTAACAATGAGCAGTTCTTC.

The chain uses TRBV23-1 and TRBJ2-5; no firm D call. TRBV23-1 is given ORF status, its function remaining uncertain. V was shortened by 3 bases and J by 2 bases, with 10 bases between the two germline ends. This CDR3 has 14 amino acids. The CDR3 DNA sequence: TGCGCCAGCAGTCATCGAAGAGCGCAAGAGACCCAGTACTTC. It yields the protein CASSHRRAQETQYF.

The chain combines TRBV21-1 with TRBJ1-4. TRBV21-1 is noted as a pseudogene. This CDR3 is built from 14 residues. Here the CDR3 DNA reads TGTGCCAGCAGCAAAAATCAAGACTTGCGGGGACTGTTTTTT. It specifies CASSKNQDLRGLFF.

V gene TRBV3-1 (or the pseudogene TRBV3-2) combines with J gene TRBJ1-2, with D possibly matching TRBD1 (6 bases). This CDR3 is built from 15 residues. Germline values: CDR1 LGHDT, CDR2 YNNKEL (reference sequence). Trimming cost V 0 bases and J 2 bases, with 10 bases left between them. This CDR3 reads CASSQEGGLNYGYTF. The CDR3 nucleotides are TGTGCCAGCAGCCAAGAGGGGGGGCTCAACTATGGCTACACCTTC.

The gene calls are TRBV4-1 and TRBJ2-5, with D perhaps matching TRBD2 (5 bases). This CDR3 is 15 amino acids long. V was cut by 0 bases and J by 5 bases, with 13 bases left in between. Germline CDR1 reads MGHRA; CDR2 reads YSYEKL. The CDR3: CASSQEGTREETQYF. The CDR3 coding sequence is TGCGCCAGCAGCCAAGAAGGAACTAGGGAGGAGACCCAGTACTTC.

The chain carries TRBV27 and TRBJ1-4; no definite D call. Trimming stripped 0 bases from V and 3 bases from J, with 5 bases between. This CDR3 comprises 14 residues. Germline CDR1 reads MNHEY; CDR2 reads SMNVEV (reference sequence). The CDR3 sequence is CASSLSFANEKLFF. For the CDR3, the DNA is TGTGCCAGCAGTTTATCTTTCGCTAATGAAAAACTGTTTTTT.

The chain combines TRBV14 with TRBJ2-3; 8 positions match TRBD1. Germline CDR1 and CDR2: SGHDN and FVKESK. There are 14 residues in the CDR3. V was clipped by 4 bases and J by 1 base; unmatched bases: 1. CDR3 coding DNA: TGTGCCAGCAGCCCGGGACAGGGCACAGATACGCAGTATTTT. Translating gives CASSPGQGTDTQYF.

The gene calls are TRBV7-3 and TRBJ1-1, with TRBD1 matching 10 bases. Germline loops: CDR1 SGHTA, CDR2 FQGTGA. The ends lost 5 bases at V and 7 bases at J; junction bases unmatched: 4. This CDR3 is built from 13 residues. CDR3 bases: TGTGCCAGCAGCCAGGGGACAGGGGATGAAGCTTTCTTT. It translates to CASSQGTGDEAFF.

The chain combines TRBV15 with TRBJ2-1, with D unresolved. Trimming took off 3 bases at V and 8 bases at J, with 5 bases between the two ends. The CDR3 contains 11 residues. The germline gives CDR1 LNHNV, CDR2 YYDKDF (reference sequence). For the CDR3, the DNA is TGTGCCACCAGCAGGCTAGATGAGCAGTTCTTC. It specifies CATSRLDEQFF.

The V gene is TRBV7-2, the J gene TRBJ2-1; 8 bases are a match to TRBD1. J was trimmed by 4 bases and V by 1 base; bases with no gene match: 3. Germline loops: CDR1 SGHTA, CDR2 FQGNSA. The CDR3 is 15 amino acids. The CDR3 DNA sequence: TGTGCCAGCAGCTTAGTGACAGGGGAGTACAATGAGCAGTTCTTC. Its translation is CASSLVTGEYNEQFF.

J is TRBJ1-5 and V is TRBV27, with TRBD1 matching 7 bases. Germline CDR1 is MNHEY and CDR2 is SMNVEV (reference sequence). The V gene end was trimmed by 5 bases and the J gene end by 3 bases; junction bases not matched to a gene: 10. The CDR3 sequence is 16 residues long. The CDR3 sequence: CASSPRTGVLNQPQHF. The CDR3, as DNA: TGTGCCAGCAGTCCCCGGACAGGCGTCCTCAATCAGCCCCAGCATTTT.

The chain carries TRBV7-2 and TRBJ2-5; a weak D match, TRBD2 (6 bases). This CDR3 region has 15 residues. CDR1 and CDR2 (germline): SGHTA, FQGNSA. Trimming shortened V by 0 bases and J by 4 bases, and 12 bases separated the two germline ends. CDR3 amino acids: CASSLAGGPVETQYF. The CDR3, as DNA: TGTGCCAGCAGCTTAGCGGGAGGCCCTGTAGAGACCCAGTACTTC. Based on the CDR3 plus reference TRBV7-2 and TRBJ2-5, the full variable domain is GAGVSQSPSNKVTEKGKDVELRCDPISGHTALYWYRQSLGQGLEFLIYFQGNSAPDKSGLPSDRFSAERTGGSVSTLTIQRTQQEDSAVYLCASSLAGGPVETQYFGPGTRLLVL.

This chain joins TRBV6-2 or TRBV6-3 and TRBJ1-5; D call uncertain. V was trimmed by 2 bases and J by 1 base, leaving 9 bases between them. Germline V gene data show CDR1 as MNHEY and CDR2 as SVGEGT. The CDR3 covers 15 residues. The DNA for the CDR3 is TGTGCCAGCAGTTACGTGGGCTCGAGCAATCAGCCCCAGCATTTT. Translated, it gives CASSYVGSSNQPQHF.

The rearrangement links TRBV29-1 to TRBJ2-1; 8 bases agree with TRBD2. The CDR3 length is 15 residues. J gave up 7 bases and V 4 bases, and 12 bases lay outside the gene matches. Germline V CDR1 and CDR2: SQVTM, ANQGSEA. Here the CDR3 reads CSVGGGAGEWNEQFF. The CDR3, as DNA: TGCAGCGTTGGGGGGGGAGCGGGAGAATGGAATGAGCAGTTCTTC.

The chain recombines TRBV15 with TRBJ1-1, with 8 nucleotides matching TRBD1. Germline CDR1 reads LNHNV; CDR2 reads YYDKDF (reference sequence). This CDR3 comprises 17 residues. With V trimmed by 0 bases and J by 1 base, 7 bases remained unmatched. The DNA for the CDR3 is TGTGCCACCAGCAGAGACCGGCAGGGGGCGGCGAACACTGAAGCTTTCTTT. Its translation: CATSRDRQGAANTEAFF.

This clone was seen only once. This sequence joins TRBV5-1 and TRBJ2-2; TRBD2 is a possible D gene (5 bases). Trimming pared 4 bases from V and 5 bases from J, leaving 12 bases between. The germline gives CDR1 SGHRS, CDR2 YFSETQ. The CDR3 contains 14 residues. This CDR3 reads CASSPRRTTGELFF. Here the CDR3 DNA reads TGCGCCAGCAGCCCCCGACGGACTACCGGGGAGCTGTTTTTT. The full variable domain, its missing parts supplied by reference TRBV5-1 and TRBJ2-2, is KAGVTQTPRYLIKTRGQQVTLSCSPISGHRSVSWYQQTPGQGLQFLFEYFSETQRNKGNFPGRFSGRQFSNSRSEMNVSTLELGDSALYLCASSPRRTTGELFFGEGSRLTVL.

The V call is TRBV20-1, the J call TRBJ2-6; possible D gene TRBD1, 5 bases. Germline V gene lookup returns CDR1 DFQATT and CDR2 SNEGSKA (reference sequence). This CDR3 contains 16 residues. With 3 bases removed from V and 0 bases from J, the gap between germline ends came to 12 bases. CDR3 loop: CSASGQGASGANVLTF. In DNA, the CDR3 is TGCAGTGCTAGTGGGCAGGGCGCCTCTGGGGCCAACGTCCTGACTTTC.

V and J are TRBV5-1 and TRBJ1-1, with a tentative D call TRBD1 (5 bases). Germline lookup yields CDR1 SGHRS and CDR2 YFSETQ. Trimming removed 3 bases at V and 0 bases at J, with 12 bases between. The CDR3 spans 15 residues. The CDR3 region is CASSSNRPLNTEAFF. In nucleotides, the CDR3 is TGCGCCAGCAGCTCCAACAGGCCGCTGAACACTGAAGCTTTCTTT.

The gene calls are TRBV19 and TRBJ1-1; D is unresolved. The CDR3 sequence is 12 residues long. V lost 5 bases and J 4 bases, leaving 8 bases between the germline ends. Germline CDR1 is LNHDA and CDR2 is SQIVND (reference sequence). This chain's CDR3 is CASSPSRTEAFF. The CDR3 bases are TGTGCCAGTAGTCCTTCCCGCACTGAAGCTTTCTTT.

In DNA form, the CDR3 reads TGCGCCAGCAGCCCCCCGGGCACTGAAGCTTTCTTT. Its translation is CASSPPGTEAFF. J is TRBJ1-1 and V is TRBV5-1; D remains ambiguous. The CDR3 is made up of 12 amino acids. CDR1 and CDR2 (germline): SGHRS, YFSETQ. Trimming shortened V by 4 bases and J by 4 bases, and 8 bases separated the two germline ends.

The chain links TRBV7-2 to TRBJ2-4, with TRBD2 as a possible D gene (5 bases). Germline CDR1 reads SGHTA; CDR2 reads FQGNSA. V gave up 1 base and J gave up 0 bases, with 10 bases separating them. This CDR3 comprises 16 residues. DNA of the CDR3: TGTGCCAGCAGCTTAGAGGCGGGCCGAGCCAAAAACATTCAGTACTTC. Its protein product is CASSLEAGRAKNIQYF.

V gene TRBV5-1 combines with J gene TRBJ2-5; 10 bases align to TRBD2. Losses at the gene ends were 0 bases for V and 5 bases for J; bases not matched to a gene: 13. Looked up from germline, CDR1 is SGHRS and CDR2 is YFSETQ. CDR3 length: 18 amino acids. This CDR3 is CASSLEGDPAGGPETQYF. The CDR3 DNA sequence: TGCGCCAGCAGCTTGGAGGGCGATCCAGCGGGGGGGCCTGAGACCCAGTACTTC.

CDR3 sequence (DNA): TGCGCCAGCAGCCCGGGACAGTACCCCGAGAATGGCTACACCTTC. It translates to CASSPGQYPENGYTF. The rearrangement links TRBV4-1 to TRBJ1-2, with 7 bases that match TRBD1. After removal of 4 bases from V and 6 bases from J, the junction contained 11 bases not matched to a gene. This CDR3 has 15 residues. CDR1 is MGHRA, CDR2 YSYEKL, per germline.